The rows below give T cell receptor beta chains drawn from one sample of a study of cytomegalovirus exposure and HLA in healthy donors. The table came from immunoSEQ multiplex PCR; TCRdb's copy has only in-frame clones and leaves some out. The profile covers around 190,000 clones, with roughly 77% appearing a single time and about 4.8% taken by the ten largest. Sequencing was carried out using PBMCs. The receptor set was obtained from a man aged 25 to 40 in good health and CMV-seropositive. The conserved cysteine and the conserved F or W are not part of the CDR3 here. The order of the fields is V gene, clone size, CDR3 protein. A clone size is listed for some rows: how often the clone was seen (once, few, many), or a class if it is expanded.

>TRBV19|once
ASSRDPGTGGGYT
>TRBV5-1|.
ASRRDSYEQY
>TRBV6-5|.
ASNAGIEAF
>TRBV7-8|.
ASSLVRGEAF
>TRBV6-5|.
ASSYARLLAANEQF
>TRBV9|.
ASSSGRDIASPLH
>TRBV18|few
ASSPEQGSQPQH
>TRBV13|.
ASSSRFPGLTGAYEQY
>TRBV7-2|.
ASSPPTALLTDTQY
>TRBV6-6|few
ASSLNRQGEGYT
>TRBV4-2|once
ASSREGTGGTDTQY
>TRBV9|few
ASSTTGGPGELF
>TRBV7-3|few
ASSLGYPNRQGANTIY
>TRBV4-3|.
ASSQFGTVEKLF
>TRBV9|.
ASSDQMTGGITEAF
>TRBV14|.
ASSQDQSSAREQF